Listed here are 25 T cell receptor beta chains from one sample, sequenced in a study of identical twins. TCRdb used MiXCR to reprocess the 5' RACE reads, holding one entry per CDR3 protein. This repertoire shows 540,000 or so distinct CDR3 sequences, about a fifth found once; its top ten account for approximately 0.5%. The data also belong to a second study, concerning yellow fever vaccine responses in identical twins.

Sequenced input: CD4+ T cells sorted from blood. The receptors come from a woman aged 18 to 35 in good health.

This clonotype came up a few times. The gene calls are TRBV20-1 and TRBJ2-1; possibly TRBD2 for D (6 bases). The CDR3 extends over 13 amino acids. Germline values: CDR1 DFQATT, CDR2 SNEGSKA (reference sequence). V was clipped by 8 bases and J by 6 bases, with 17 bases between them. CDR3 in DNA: TGCAGTTCGACTAGTCTGGGGCCCAATGAGCAGTTCTTC. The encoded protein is CSSTSLGPNEQFF.

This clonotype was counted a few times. The CDR3 region has the DNA TGTGCCAGCTCCCAGACAGGGCAGCAAGAGACCCAGTACTTC. Protein sequence: CASSQTGQQETQYF. The V call is TRBV18, the J call TRBJ2-5; 7 bases match TRBD1. CDR3 length: 14 residues. V trimming: 6 bases; J trimming: 2 bases; junction bases outside the gene matches: 6. Germline V gives CDR1 KGHSH, CDR2 LQKENI.

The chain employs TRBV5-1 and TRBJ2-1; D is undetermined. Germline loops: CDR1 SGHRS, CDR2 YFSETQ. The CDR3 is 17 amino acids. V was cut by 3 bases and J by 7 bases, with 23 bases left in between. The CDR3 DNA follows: TGCGCCAGCAGCTGGACGTCCGGAGAAATTAGCAATAATGAGCAGTTCTTC. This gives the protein CASSWTSGEISNNEQFF.

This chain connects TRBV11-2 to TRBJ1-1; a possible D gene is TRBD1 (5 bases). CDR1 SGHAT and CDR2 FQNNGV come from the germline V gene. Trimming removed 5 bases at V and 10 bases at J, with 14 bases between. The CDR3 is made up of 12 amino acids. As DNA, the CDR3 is TGTGCCAGCAGCCCCCCTTCGGGGCTAGCTTTCTTT. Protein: CASSPPSGLAFF.

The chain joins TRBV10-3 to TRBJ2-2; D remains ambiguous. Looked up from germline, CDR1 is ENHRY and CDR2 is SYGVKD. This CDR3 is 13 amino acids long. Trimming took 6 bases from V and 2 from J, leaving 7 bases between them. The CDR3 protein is CAIRDRNTGELFF. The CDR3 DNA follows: TGTGCCATCAGGGACCGAAACACCGGGGAGCTGTTTTTT.

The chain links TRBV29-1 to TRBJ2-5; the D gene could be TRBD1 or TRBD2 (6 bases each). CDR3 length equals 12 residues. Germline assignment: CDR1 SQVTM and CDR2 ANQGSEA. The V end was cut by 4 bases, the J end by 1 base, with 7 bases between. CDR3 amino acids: CSVGGAQETQYF. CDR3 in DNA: TGCAGCGTTGGGGGGGCCCAAGAGACCCAGTACTTC.

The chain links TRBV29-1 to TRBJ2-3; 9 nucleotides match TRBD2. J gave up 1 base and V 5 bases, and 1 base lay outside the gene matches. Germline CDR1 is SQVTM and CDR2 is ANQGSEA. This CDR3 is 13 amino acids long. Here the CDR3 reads CSVRTSGTDTQYF. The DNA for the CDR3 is TGCAGCGTTCGGACTAGCGGCACAGATACGCAGTATTTT.

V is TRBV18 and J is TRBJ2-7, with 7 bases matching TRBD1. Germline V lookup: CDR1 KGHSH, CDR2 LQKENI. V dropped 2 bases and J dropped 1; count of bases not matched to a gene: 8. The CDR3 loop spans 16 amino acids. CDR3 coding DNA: TGTGCCAGCTCACCAAGGACAGGATCGAGATCCTACGAGCAGTACTTC. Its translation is CASSPRTGSRSYEQYF.

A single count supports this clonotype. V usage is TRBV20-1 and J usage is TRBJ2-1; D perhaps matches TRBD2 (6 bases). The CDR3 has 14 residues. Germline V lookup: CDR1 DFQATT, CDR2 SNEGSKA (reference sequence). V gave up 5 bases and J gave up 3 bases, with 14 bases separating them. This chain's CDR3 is CSAAPGTGYNEQFF. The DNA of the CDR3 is TGCAGTGCTGCCCCCGGGACTGGCTACAATGAGCAGTTCTTC.

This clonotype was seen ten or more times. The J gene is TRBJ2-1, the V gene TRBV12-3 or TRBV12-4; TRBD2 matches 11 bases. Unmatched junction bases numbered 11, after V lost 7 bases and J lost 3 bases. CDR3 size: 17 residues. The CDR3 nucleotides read TGTGCCAGCAACCCCCACACTAGCGGGAGAGGCTACAATGAGCAGTTCTTC. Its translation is CASNPHTSGRGYNEQFF.

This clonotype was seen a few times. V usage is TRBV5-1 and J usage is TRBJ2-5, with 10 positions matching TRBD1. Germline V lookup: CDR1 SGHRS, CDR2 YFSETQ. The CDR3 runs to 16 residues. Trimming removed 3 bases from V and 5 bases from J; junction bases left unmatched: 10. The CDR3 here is CASSWGQGLTQETQYF. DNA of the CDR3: TGCGCCAGCAGCTGGGGACAGGGGCTGACGCAGGAGACCCAGTACTTC.

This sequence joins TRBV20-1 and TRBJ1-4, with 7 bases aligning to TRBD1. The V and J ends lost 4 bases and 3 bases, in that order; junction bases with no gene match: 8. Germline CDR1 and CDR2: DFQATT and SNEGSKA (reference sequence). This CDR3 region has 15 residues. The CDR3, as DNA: TGCAGTGCTAATGACAGGGCTAGGGCTAATGAAAAACTGTTTTTT. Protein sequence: CSANDRARANEKLFF.

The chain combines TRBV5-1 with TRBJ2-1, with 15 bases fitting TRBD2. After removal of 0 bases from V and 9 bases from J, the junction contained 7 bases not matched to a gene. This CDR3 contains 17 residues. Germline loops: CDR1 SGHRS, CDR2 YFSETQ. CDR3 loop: CASSLVPGLAGGGEQFF. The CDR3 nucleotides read TGCGCCAGCAGCTTGGTTCCGGGACTAGCGGGAGGAGGTGAGCAGTTCTTC.

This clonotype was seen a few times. CDR3 in DNA: TGTGCCAGCAGTTACTCGCCAGGGGCGATAAATGGCTACACCTTC. This encodes CASSYSPGAINGYTF. The chain is built from TRBV6-5 and TRBJ1-2, with D possibly matching TRBD1 (6 bases). Germline loops: CDR1 MNHEY, CDR2 SVGAGI. The CDR3 extends over 15 amino acids. Trimming pared 0 bases from V and 6 bases from J, leaving 14 bases between.

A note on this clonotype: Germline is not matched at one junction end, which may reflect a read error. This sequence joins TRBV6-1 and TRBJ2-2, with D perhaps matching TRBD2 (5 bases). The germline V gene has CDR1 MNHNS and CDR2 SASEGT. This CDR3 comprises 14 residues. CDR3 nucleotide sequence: TGTGCCAGCAGCCCGTGGGGTAACACCGGGGATCTGTTTTTT. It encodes CASSPWGNTGDLFF.

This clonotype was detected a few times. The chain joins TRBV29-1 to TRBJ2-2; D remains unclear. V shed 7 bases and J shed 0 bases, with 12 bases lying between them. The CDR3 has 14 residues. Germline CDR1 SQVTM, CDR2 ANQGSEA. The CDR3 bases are TGCAGCGCCAGAAACACACCGAACACCGGGGAGCTGTTTTTT. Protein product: CSARNTPNTGELFF.

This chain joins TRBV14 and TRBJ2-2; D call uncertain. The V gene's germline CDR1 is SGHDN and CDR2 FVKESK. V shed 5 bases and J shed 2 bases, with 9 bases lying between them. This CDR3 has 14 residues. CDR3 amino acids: CASSVRVNTGELFF. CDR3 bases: TGTGCCAGCAGCGTCAGAGTTAACACCGGGGAGCTGTTTTTT.

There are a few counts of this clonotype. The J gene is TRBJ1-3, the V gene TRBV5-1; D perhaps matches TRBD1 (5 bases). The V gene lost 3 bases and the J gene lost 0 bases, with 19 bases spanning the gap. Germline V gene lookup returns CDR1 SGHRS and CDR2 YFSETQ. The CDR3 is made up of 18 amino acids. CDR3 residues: CASSSHTPGQNSGNTIYF. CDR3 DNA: TGCGCCAGCAGCTCCCACACACCGGGGCAGAACTCTGGAAACACCATATATTTT.

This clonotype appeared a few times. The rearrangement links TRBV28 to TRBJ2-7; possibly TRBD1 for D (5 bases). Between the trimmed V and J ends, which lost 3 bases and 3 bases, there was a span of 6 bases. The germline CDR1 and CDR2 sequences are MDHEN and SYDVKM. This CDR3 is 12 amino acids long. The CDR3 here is CASSFRVYEQYF. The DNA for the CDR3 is TGTGCCAGCAGTTTCAGGGTCTACGAGCAGTACTTC.

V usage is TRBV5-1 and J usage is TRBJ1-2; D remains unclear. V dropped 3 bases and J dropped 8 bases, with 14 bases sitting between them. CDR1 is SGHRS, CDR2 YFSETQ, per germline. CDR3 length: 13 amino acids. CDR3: CASSWTGVGGYTF. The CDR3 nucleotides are TGCGCCAGCAGCTGGACCGGAGTGGGGGGCTACACCTTC.

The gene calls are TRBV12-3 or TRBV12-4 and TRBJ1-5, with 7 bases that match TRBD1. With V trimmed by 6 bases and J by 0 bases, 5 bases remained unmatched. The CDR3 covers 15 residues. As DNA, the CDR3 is TGTGCCAGCAGCTCCAGGGGGGATAGCAATCAGCCCCAGCATTTT. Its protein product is CASSSRGDSNQPQHF.

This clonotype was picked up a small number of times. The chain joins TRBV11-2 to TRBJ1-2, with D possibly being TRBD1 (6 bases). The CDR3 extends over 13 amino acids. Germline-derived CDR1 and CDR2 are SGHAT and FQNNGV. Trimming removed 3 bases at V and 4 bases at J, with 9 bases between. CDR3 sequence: CASSFGQPYGYTF. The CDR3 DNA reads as TGTGCCAGCAGCTTTGGACAGCCCTATGGCTACACCTTC.

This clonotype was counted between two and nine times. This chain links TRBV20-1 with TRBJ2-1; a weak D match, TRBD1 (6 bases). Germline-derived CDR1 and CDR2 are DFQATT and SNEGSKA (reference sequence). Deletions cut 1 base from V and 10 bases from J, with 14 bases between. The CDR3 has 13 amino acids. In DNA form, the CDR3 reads TGCAGTGCTAGAGTGGGACACCTCAAGGAGCAGTTCTTC. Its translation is CSARVGHLKEQFF.

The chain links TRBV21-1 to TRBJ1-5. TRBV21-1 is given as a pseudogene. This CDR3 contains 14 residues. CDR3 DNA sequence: TGTGCCAGCAGCAAAAGGGTCATCAATCAGCCCCAGCATTTT. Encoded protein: CASSKRVINQPQHF.

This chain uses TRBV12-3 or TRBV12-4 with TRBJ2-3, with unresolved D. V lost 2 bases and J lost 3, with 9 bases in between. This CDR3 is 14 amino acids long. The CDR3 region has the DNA TGTGCCAGCAGTTTATTTGGTTCGACAGATACGCAGTATTTT. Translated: CASSLFGSTDTQYF.